The 3 T cell receptor beta chains in this list originate from one sample, sequenced in a study of Ad26.COV2.S vaccination and SARS-CoV-2 variants. Clones were read by immunoSEQ multiplex PCR, and TCRdb kept only the in-frame ones, dropping some. Among some 450,000 clones listed, 90% were seen once. Treatment described: around 19 received Ad26.COV2.S at low or high dose, single or two shots; roughly five received placebo; per-sample allocation not given. The investigators took samples on day 63 after the first vaccine or placebo injection. This sample comprised peripheral blood, obtained in a trial of Ad26.COV2.S vaccine versus placebo. Receptors were obtained from a person between 18 and 59 years old who received the Ad26.COV2.S COVID-19 vaccine or a placebo.

The J gene is TRBJ2-4, the V gene TRBV21-1; the table calls TRBD2, which could not be checked here. TRBV21-1 represents a pseudogene. The CDR3 spans 17 residues. CDR3 in DNA: TGTGCCAGCAGCAACCCGGCGGGAGTCGAGGCGGGAAACATTCAGTACTTC. It is translated as CASSNPAGVEAGNIQYF.

This clone has a single count. The chain carries TRBV4-1 and TRBJ2-3; maybe TRBD2 (5 bases). The length of the CDR3 is 13 residues. From germline, CDR1 is MGHRA and CDR2 YSYEKL. Trimming took off 4 bases at V and 8 bases at J, with 13 bases between the two ends. In DNA, the CDR3 is TGCGCCAGCAGCCTCGCAACGGGGATTACGCAGTATTTT. Translated: CASSLATGITQYF.

This chain joins TRBV7-2 and TRBJ1-2, with D hard to call. The length of the CDR3 is 13 residues. The germline V gene has CDR1 SGHTA and CDR2 FQGNSA. Trimming left V 0 bases short and J 5 bases short, with 7 bases between. In DNA form, the CDR3 reads TGTGCCAGCAGCTTAGCAGGGCTATATGGCTACACCTTC. Translated: CASSLAGLYGYTF.